The entry below describes one TCR beta chain. This clone was observed a single time. This receptor's antigen is unknown. The sample holds no much larger clone one base away, and base qualities are not on file. These data originate in a study of blood T cell repertoires in COVID-19 (TCRdb year 2020). With respect to the entire study: The collaborator samples originated in the United States, Italy and Spain and spanned the acute and convalescent phases of COVID-19. The material from the prospective study consisted of cDNA or gDNA derived from T cells, B-cell-depleted T cells, or PBMCs. HLA class I and class II types, where available, came from metadata supplied by the sample provider rather than from assay-based typing. The samples were drawn from the first 160 participants of the ongoing ImmuneRACE study and from 950 to 1,500 subjects provided by 6 global collaborators. The sample metadata nearly always contained a de-identified subject ID, COVID-19 status, age in years and sex. Deeply sampled blood TCRbeta repertoires from subjects exposed to, actively infected with, or recovered from COVID-19 were included in the dataset. The repertoires were released in a freely available public database meant as a resource for research on the immune response to SARS-CoV-2. The study at large found these results: Clinical and demographic metadata were provided uncurated, with the amount varying by source and participant.

At one collaborating source in Seattle, patients were enrolled during active infection and were followed longitudinally through the course of disease. Collaborating institutions collected whole blood in K2EDTA tubes following their own protocols. For TCRbeta analysis, collaborators shipped samples as frozen whole blood, isolated PBMCs, or DNA extracted from either of those sample types. The immunoSEQ Assay, a bias-controlled multiplex PCR, was used to amplify TCRbeta CDR3 regions from genomic DNA. Turning to the authors' computational methods: Within the assay, amplification of reference gene primers was used to estimate how many nucleated cells each sample contained. Sequence reads were collapsed and filtered to measure the absolute abundance of every unique TCRbeta CDR3 rearrangement. For each sample, productive Simpson clonality was calculated as the square root of Simpson's diversity index across productive rearrangements. Held by TCRdb, this immuneACCESS table contains in-frame sequences only and omits some clones. Under half of the omission traces to an unresolved V gene where checked; the cause of the rest is unknown. That table is the source of V, J and clone size, and D and trimming were worked out from the DNA. Within this sample are about 180,000 clones, with over 75% of them counted one time only. The ten biggest clones cover roughly 20% of the sample.

For CDR1 and CDR2, the germline V gene lists SGDLS and YYNGEE. CDR3 length: 16 amino acids, cysteine to phenylalanine. Only the CDR3 DNA stays, 48 bases, in frame from base 1. V is clipped by 3 bases and J by 6 bases, and the sequence between their germline boundaries is 19 bases long. The receptor's source is a person between 65 and 79 years old with COVID-19, enrolled during active disease. The sequenced sample consisted of peripheral blood. The rearranged segments are TRBV9 and TRBJ2-1; the D gene is possibly TRBD2, with 6 bases matching. The nucleotides are TGTGCCAGCAGCGCACAGACTAGTTCGGCGTCCAATGAGCAGTTCTTC. Its translation reads: CASSAQTSSASNEQFF.